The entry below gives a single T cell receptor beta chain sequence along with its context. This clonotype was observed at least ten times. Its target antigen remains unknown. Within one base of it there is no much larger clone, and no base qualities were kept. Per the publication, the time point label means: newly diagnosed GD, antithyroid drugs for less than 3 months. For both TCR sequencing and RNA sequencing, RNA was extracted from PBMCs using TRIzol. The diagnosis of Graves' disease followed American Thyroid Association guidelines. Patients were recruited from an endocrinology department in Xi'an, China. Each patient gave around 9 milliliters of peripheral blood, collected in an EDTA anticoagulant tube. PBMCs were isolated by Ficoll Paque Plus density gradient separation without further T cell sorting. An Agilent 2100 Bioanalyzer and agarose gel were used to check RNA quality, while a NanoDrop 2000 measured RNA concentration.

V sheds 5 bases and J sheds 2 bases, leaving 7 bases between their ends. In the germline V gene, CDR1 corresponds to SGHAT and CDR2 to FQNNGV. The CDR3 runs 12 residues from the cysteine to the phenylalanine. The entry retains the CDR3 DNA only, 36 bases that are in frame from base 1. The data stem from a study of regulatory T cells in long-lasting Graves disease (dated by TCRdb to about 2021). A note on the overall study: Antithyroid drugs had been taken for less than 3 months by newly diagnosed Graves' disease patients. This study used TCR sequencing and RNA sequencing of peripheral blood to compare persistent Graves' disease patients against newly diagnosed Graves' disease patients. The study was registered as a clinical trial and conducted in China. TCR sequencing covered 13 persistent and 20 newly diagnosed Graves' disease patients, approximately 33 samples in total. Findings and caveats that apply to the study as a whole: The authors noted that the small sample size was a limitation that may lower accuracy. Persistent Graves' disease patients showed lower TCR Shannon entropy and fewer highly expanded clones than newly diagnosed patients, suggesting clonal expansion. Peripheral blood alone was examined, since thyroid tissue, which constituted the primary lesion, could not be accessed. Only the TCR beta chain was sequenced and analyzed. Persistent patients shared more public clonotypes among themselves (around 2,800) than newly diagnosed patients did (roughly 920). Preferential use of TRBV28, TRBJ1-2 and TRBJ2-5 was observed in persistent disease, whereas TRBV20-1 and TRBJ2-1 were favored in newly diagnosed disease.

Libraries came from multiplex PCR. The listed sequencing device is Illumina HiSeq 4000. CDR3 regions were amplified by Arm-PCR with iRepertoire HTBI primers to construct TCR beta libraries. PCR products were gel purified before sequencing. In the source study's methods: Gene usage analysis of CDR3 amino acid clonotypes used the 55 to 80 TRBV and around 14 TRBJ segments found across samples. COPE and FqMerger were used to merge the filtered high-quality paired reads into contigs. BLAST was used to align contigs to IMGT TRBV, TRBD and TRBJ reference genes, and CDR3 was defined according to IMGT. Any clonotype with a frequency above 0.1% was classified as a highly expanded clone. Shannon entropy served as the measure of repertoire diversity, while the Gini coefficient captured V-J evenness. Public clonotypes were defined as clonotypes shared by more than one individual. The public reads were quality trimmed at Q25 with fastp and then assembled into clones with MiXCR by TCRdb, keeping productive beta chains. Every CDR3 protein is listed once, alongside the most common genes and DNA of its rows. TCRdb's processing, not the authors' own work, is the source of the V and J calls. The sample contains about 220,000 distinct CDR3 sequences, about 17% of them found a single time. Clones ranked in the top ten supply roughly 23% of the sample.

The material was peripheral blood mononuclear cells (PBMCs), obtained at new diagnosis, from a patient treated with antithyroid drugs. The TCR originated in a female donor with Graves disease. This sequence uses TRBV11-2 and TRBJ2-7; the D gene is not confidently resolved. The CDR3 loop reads CASSLDPYEQYF. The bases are TGTGCCAGCAGCCTTGACCCCTACGAGCAGTACTTC.